A single sample is the source of the 8 T cell receptor beta chains below, sequenced in a study of T cells in Graves' hyperthyroidism and ophthalmopathy. RNA transcripts yielded amplified TCR beta CDR3 regions. The TCR CDR3 was amplified in a first-round RT-PCR using the HTBI primer set. TCRdb itself ran the multiplex PCR reads through MiXCR, one entry per CDR3 protein. The repertoire holds a few hundred thousand distinct CDR3 sequences, with about a sixth as singletons. Sequencing was performed on blood. The receptor source for this set is a woman younger than 30 with Graves' hyperthyroidism that later progressed to Graves' ophthalmopathy.

This clonotype was seen many times. This rearrangement joins TRBV10-3 to TRBJ2-1, with a tentative D call TRBD1 (6 bases). The germline CDR1 and CDR2 sequences are ENHRY and SYGVKD. V lost 5 bases and J 0 bases, leaving 17 bases between the germline ends. The CDR3 has 17 residues. CDR3 bases: TGTGCCATCAGTCCACAGGGACGGATCAGCTCCTACAATGAGCAGTTCTTC. Translating gives CAISPQGRISSYNEQFF.

This clonotype has at least ten counts. The chain recombines TRBV3-1 with TRBJ2-5; no clear D gene. Germline-derived CDR1 and CDR2 are LGHDT and YNNKEL (reference sequence). The CDR3 totals 16 residues. The V end was cut by 4 bases, the J end by 1 base, with 16 bases between. CDR3 sequence reads: CASSPQIIGSQETQYF. The CDR3 bases are TGTGCCAGCAGCCCTCAGATAATAGGATCCCAAGAGACCCAGTACTTC.

This clonotype has just a few counts. A read error may be the cause here, since a much bigger clone is one base away. The chain joins TRBV6-2 or TRBV6-3 to TRBJ2-1, with D hard to call. The germline V and J ends were trimmed by 2 bases and 2 bases, with 13 bases remaining between them. In germline, CDR1 is MNHEY, CDR2 SVGEGT. CDR3 length: 16 residues. The CDR3 bases are TGTGCCAGCAGTTACGGGCTCTTTGGCCCCTACAATGAGCAGTTCTTC. This translates into CASSYGLFGPYNEQFF.

The DNA for the CDR3 is TGTGCCAGCAGTCCCCTAGTGATGCCAGATACGCAGTATTTT. It specifies CASSPLVMPDTQYF. The gene calls are TRBV6-1 and TRBJ2-3; the D is unclear. V was shortened by 5 bases and J by 4 bases, with 13 bases between the two germline ends. The CDR3 is 14 amino acids. Germline V gives CDR1 MNHNS, CDR2 SASEGT.

At least ten counts were recorded for this clonotype. The CDR3 loop is CASRVDGLAGDEQFF. The CDR3 DNA reads as TGCGCCAGCAGAGTTGATGGACTAGCGGGAGATGAGCAGTTCTTC. J is TRBJ2-1 and V is TRBV5-1; 13 bases match TRBD2. The CDR3 has 15 residues. CDR1 SGHRS and CDR2 YFSETQ come from the germline V gene. Trimming at V came to 5 bases and at J to 8 bases, leaving 7 bases not matched to a gene. Based on the CDR3 plus reference TRBV5-1 and TRBJ2-1, the full variable domain is KAGVTQTPRYLIKTRGQQVTLSCSPISGHRSVSWYQQTPGQGLQFLFEYFSETQRNKGNFPGRFSGRQFSNSRSEMNVSTLELGDSALYLCASRVDGLAGDEQFFGPGTRLTVL.

This clonotype showed up many times. This chain joins TRBV28 and TRBJ2-7; the D gene is possibly TRBD2 (6 bases). CDR3 length: 11 amino acids. In germline, CDR1 is MDHEN, CDR2 SYDVKM. The germline V and J ends were trimmed by 5 bases and 7 bases, with 9 bases remaining between them. CDR3 DNA sequence: TGTGCCAGCAGTCCCCGGGGGGAGCAGTACTTC. Residues: CASSPRGEQYF.

This clonotype was counted ten times or more. This chain connects TRBV6-1 to TRBJ1-6, with D possibly TRBD1 on 6 matching bases. This CDR3 comprises 14 residues. The germline gives CDR1 MNHNS, CDR2 SASEGT. The germline V and J ends were trimmed by 5 bases and 10 bases, with 15 bases remaining between them. CDR3 coding DNA: TGTGCCAGCAGTTTCGACAGGCTCGGGTCACCCCTCCACTTT. As protein: CASSFDRLGSPLHF.

A few counts support this clonotype. This chain joins TRBV7-2 and TRBJ2-1, with 12 nucleotides matching TRBD2. The CDR3 loop spans 15 amino acids. V lost 4 bases, J lost 7 bases, and 5 bases stayed unmatched. Germline loops: CDR1 SGHTA, CDR2 FQGNSA. The DNA for the CDR3 is TGTGCCAGCAGCTCCAGACTAGCGGGGGAAAATGAGCAGTTCTTC. Translated: CASSSRLAGENEQFF.